This TCR beta chain was recorded in a study of T cell clones after liver transplantation. Across the whole study: Liver transplant recipients had immunosuppression withdrawal attempted within 2 years. Standard immunosuppression, with no induction, continued until 12-24 months after transplant.

V lost 5 bases to trimming and J lost 10 bases, with 11 bases between them. The CDR3 is 12 residues long. Germline lookup yields CDR1 MDHEN and CDR2 SYDVKM. Findings and caveats of the study: In 5 of 8 subjects, circulating graft-donor-reactive CD4 TCRbeta sequences fell significantly after transplant.

This clone was observed once. Its cognate antigen is unknown. Sorting of unstimulated PBMCs yielded separate CD3+CD4+ and CD3+CD8+ fractions. Only in-frame clones appear in the TCRdb table, and some are missing; sequencing was by immunoSEQ multiplex PCR. The sample carries 53,000 or so clones, approximately 84% recorded once. The chain links TRBV28 to TRBJ1-4; D is undetermined. The source is a human donor who received a liver transplant. This specimen consisted of CD4+ T cells from blood, obtained before liver transplant. The chain's CDR3 is CASSPPRAKLFF. The CDR3 DNA reads TGTGCCAGCAGTCCCCCTCGGGCAAAACTGTTTTTT. Using reference TRBV28 and TRBJ1-4 for the parts outside the CDR3, the full variable domain is DVKVTQSSRYLVKRTGEKVFLECVQDMDHENMFWYRQDPGLGLRLIYFSYDVKMKEKGDIPEGYSVSREKKERFSLILESASTNQTSMYLCASSPPRAKLFFGSGTQLSVL.